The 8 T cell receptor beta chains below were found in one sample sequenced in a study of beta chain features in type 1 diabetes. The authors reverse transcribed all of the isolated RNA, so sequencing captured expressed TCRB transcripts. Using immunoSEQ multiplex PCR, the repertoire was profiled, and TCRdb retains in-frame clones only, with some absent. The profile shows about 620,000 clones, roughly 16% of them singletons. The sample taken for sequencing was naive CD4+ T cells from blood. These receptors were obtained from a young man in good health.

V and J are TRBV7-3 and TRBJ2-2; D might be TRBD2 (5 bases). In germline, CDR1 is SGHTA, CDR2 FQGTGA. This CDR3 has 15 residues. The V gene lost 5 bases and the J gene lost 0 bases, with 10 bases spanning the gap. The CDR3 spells CASSPPGSNTGELFF. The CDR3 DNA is TGTGCCAGCAGCCCACCGGGATCGAACACCGGGGAGCTGTTTTTT.

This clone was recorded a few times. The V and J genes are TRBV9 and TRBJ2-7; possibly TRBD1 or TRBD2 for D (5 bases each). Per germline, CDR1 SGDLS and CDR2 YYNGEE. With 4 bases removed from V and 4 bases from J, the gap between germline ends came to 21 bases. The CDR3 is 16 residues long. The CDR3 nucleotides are TGTGCCAGCAGCCTCTCAACGGGACGCGCTGTATACGAGCAGTACTTC. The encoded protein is CASSLSTGRAVYEQYF.

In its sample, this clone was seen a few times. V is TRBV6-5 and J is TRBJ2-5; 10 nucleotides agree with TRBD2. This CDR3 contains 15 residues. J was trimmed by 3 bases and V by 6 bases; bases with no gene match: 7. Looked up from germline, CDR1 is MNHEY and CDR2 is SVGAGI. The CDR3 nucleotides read TGTGCCAGCAGCTCCGGACTAGCGGCCAAAGAGACCCAGTACTTC. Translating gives CASSSGLAAKETQYF.

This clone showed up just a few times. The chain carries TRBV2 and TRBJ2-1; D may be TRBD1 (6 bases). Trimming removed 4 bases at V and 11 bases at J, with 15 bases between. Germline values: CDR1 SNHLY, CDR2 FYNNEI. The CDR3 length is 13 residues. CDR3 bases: TGTGCCAGCAGTGGCACAGGGTCCGGTAAGCAGTTCTTC. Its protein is CASSGTGSGKQFF.

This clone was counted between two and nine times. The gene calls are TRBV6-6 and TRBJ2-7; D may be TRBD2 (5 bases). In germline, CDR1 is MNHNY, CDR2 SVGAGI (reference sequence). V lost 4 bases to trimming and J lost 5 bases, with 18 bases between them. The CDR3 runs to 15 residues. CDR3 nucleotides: TGTGCCAGCAGTTTTGAGGGTGTAGGACTCGACGAGCAGTACTTC. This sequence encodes CASSFEGVGLDEQYF.

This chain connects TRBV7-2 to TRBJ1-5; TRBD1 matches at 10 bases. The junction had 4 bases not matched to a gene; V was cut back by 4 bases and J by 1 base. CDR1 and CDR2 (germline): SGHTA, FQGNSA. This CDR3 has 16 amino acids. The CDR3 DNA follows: TGTGCCAGCAGCTCCCGGGACAGGGGAAGCAATCAGCCCCAGCATTTT. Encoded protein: CASSSRDRGSNQPQHF. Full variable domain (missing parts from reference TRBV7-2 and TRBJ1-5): GAGVSQSPSNKVTEKGKDVELRCDPISGHTALYWYRQSLGQGLEFLIYFQGNSAPDKSGLPSDRFSAERTGGSVSTLTIQRTQQEDSAVYLCASSSRDRGSNQPQHFGDGTRLSIL.

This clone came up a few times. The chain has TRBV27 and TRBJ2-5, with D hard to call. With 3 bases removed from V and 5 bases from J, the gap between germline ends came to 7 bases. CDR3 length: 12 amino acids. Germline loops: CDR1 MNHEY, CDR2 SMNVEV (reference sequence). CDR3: CASSFGGETQYF. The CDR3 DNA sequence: TGTGCCAGCAGTTTTGGTGGGGAGACCCAGTACTTC.

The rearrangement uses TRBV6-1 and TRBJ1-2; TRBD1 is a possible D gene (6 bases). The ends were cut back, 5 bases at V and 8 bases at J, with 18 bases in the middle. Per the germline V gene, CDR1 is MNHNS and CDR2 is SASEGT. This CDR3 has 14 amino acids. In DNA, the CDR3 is TGTGCCAGCAGTCCCCAACAGGGAATTGGCGGCTACACCTTC. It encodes CASSPQQGIGGYTF.